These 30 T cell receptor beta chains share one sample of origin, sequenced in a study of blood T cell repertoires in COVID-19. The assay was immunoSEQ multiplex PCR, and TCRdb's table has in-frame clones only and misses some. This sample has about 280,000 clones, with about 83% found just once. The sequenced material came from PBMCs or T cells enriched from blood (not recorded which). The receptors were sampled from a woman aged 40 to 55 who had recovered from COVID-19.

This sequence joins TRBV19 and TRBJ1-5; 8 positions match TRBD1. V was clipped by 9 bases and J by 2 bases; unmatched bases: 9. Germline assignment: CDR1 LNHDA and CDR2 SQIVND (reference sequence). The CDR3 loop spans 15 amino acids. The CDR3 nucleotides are TGTGCCAGATTCCCAGGGGGCGAGTGCAATCAGCCCCAGCATTTT. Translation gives CARFPGGECNQPQHF.

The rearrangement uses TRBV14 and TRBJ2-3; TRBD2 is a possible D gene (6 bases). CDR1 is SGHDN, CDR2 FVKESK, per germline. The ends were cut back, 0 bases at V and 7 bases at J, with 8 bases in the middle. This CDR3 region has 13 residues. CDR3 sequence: CASSQEWTNTQYF. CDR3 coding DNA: TGTGCCAGCAGCCAAGAATGGACTAATACGCAGTATTTT.

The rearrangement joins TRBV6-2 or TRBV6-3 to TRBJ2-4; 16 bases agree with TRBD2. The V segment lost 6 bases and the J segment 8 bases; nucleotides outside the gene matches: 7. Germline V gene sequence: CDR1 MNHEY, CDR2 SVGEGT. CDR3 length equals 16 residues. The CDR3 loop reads CASSPGLAGGPDIQYF. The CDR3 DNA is TGTGCCAGCAGCCCGGGACTAGCGGGAGGGCCGGACATTCAGTACTTC.

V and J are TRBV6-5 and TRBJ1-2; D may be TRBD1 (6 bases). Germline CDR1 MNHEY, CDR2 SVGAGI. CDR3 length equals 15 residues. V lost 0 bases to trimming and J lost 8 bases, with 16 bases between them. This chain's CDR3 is CASSYSPGVAWGYTF. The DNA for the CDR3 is TGTGCCAGCAGTTACTCCCCAGGGGTAGCTTGGGGCTACACCTTC.

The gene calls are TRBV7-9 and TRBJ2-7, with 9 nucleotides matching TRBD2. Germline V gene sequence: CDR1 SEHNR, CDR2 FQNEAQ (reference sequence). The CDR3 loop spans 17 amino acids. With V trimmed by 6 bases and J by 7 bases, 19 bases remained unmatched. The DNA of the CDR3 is TGTGCCAGCAGTCCTCAATTTCCCTCGGCCCTAGCGGGGGAGCAGTACTTC. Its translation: CASSPQFPSALAGEQYF. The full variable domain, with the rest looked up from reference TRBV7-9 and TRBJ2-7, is DTGVSQNPRHKITKRGQNVTFRCDPISEHNRLYWYRQTLGQGPEFLTYFQNEAQLEKSRLLSDRFSAERPKGSFSTLEIQRTEQGDSAMYLCASSPQFPSALAGEQYFGPGTRLTVT.

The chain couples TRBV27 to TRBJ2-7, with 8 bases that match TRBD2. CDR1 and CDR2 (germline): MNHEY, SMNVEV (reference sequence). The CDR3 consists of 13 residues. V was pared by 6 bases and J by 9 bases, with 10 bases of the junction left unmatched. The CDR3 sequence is CASSPPGGPRQYF. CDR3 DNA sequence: TGTGCCAGCAGCCCGCCGGGAGGGCCAAGGCAGTACTTC.

The CDR3 sequence: CASSQGLAGVYEQYF. CDR3 nucleotide sequence: TGTGCCAGCAGCCAAGGACTAGCGGGAGTCTACGAGCAGTACTTC. The J gene is TRBJ2-7, the V gene TRBV3-1 (or the pseudogene TRBV3-2); 12 nucleotides align to TRBD2. CDR3 size: 15 residues. CDR1 and CDR2 (germline): LGHDT, YNNKEL (reference sequence). The junction had 1 base not matched to a gene; V was cut back by 1 base and J by 3 bases.

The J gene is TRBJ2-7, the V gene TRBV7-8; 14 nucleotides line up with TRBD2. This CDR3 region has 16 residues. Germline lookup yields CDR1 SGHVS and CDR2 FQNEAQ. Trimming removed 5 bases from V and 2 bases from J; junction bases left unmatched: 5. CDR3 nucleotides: TGTGCCAGCAGCACCAGGACTAGCGGGAGGCCCTACGAGCAGTACTTC. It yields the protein CASSTRTSGRPYEQYF. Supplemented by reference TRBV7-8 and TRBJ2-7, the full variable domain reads GAGVSQSPRYKVAKRGQDVALRCDPISGHVSLFWYQQALGQGPEFLTYFQNEAQLDKSGLPSDRFFAERPEGSVSTLKIQRTQQEDSAVYLCASSTRTSGRPYEQYFGPGTRLTVT.

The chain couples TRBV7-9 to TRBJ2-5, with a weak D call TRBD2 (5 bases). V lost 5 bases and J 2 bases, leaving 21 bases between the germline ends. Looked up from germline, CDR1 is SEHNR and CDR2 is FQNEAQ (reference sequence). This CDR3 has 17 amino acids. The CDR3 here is CASSLGHFPAGQETQYF. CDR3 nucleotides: TGTGCCAGCAGCCTAGGGCACTTCCCGGCGGGTCAAGAGACCCAGTACTTC.

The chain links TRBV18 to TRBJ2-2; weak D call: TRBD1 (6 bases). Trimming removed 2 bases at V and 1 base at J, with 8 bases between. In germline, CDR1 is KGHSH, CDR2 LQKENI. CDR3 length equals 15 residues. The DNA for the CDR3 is TGTGCCAGCTCACCAGGGACATTGAACACCGGGGAGCTGTTTTTT. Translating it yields CASSPGTLNTGELFF.

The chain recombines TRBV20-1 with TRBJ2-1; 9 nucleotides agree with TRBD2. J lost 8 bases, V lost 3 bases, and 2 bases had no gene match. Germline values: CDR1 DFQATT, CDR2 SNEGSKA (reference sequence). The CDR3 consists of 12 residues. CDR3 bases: TGCAGTGCTAGTTTAGCGGGAGATGAGCAGTTCTTC. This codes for CSASLAGDEQFF.

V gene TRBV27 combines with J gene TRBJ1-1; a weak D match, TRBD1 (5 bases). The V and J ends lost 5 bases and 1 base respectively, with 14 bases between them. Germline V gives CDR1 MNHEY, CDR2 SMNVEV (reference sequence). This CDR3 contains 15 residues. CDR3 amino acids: CASSPRTRRNTEAFF. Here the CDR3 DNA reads TGTGCCAGCAGTCCTCGGACAAGGAGGAACACTGAAGCTTTCTTT.

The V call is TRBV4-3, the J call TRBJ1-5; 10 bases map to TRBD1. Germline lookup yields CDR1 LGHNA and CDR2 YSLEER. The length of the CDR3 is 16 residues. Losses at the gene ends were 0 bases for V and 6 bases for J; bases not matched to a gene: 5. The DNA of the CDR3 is TGCGCCAGCAGCCAAGAGACAGGGGGCAGAGGTCAGCCCCAGCATTTT. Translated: CASSQETGGRGQPQHF.

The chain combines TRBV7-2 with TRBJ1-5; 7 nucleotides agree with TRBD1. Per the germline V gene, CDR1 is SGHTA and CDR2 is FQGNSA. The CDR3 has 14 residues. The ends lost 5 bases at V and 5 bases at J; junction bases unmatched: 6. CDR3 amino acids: CASSPHRGDQPQHF. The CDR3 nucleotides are TGTGCCAGCAGCCCCCACAGGGGTGATCAGCCCCAGCATTTT.

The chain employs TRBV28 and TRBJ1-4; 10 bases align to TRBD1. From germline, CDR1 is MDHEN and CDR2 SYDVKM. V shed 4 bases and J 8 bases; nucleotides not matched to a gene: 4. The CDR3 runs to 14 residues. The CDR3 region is CASSSPGQGEKLFF. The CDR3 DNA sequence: TGTGCCAGCAGTTCCCCGGGACAGGGGGAAAAACTGTTTTTT.

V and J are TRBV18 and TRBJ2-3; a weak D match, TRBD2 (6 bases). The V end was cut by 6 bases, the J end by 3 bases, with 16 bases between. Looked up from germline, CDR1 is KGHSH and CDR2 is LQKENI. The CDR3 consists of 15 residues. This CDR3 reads CASSPTSASTDTQYF. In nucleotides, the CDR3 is TGTGCCAGCTCCCCGACTAGTGCCTCTACAGATACGCAGTATTTT.

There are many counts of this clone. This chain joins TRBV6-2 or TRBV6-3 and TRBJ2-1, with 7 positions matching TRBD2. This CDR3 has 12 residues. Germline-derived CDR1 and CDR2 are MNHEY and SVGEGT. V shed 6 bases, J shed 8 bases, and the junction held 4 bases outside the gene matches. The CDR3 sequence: CASSGRTDEQFF. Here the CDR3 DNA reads TGTGCCAGCAGCGGGAGGACCGATGAGCAGTTCTTC.

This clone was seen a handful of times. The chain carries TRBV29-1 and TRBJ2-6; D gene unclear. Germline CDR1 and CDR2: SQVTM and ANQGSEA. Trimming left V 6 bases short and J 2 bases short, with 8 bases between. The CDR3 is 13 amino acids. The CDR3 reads CSVFRAGANVLTF. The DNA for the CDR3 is TGCAGCGTCTTCCGCGCTGGGGCCAACGTCCTGACTTTC. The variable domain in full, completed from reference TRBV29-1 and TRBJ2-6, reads SAVISQKPSRDICQRGTSLTIQCQVDSQVTMMFWYRQQPGQSLTLIATANQGSEATYESGFVIDKFPISRPNLTFSTLTVSNMSPEDSSIYLCSVFRAGANVLTFGAGSRLTVL.

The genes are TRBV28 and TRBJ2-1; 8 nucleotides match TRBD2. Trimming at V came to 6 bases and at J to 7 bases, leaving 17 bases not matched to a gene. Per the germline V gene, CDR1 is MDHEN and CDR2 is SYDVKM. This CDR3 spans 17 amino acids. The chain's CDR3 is CASSPVIGSGTGNEQFF. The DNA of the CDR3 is TGTGCCAGCAGCCCCGTCATAGGTAGCGGGACTGGGAATGAGCAGTTCTTC. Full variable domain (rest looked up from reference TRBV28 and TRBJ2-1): DVKVTQSSRYLVKRTGEKVFLECVQDMDHENMFWYRQDPGLGLRLIYFSYDVKMKEKGDIPEGYSVSREKKERFSLILESASTNQTSMYLCASSPVIGSGTGNEQFFGPGTRLTVL.

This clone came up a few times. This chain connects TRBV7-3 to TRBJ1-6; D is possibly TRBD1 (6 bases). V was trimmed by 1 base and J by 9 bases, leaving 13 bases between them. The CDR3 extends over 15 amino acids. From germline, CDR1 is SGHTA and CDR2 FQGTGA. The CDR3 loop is CASSLSQGMRSPLHF. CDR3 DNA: TGTGCCAGCAGCTTAAGTCAGGGGATGCGTTCACCCCTCCACTTT.

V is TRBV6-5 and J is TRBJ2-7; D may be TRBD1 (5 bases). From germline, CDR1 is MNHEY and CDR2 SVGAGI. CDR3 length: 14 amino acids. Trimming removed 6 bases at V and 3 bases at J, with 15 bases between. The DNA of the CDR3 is TGTGCCAGCAGCCCGGACATGCCGTTCTACGAGCAGTACTTC. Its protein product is CASSPDMPFYEQYF.

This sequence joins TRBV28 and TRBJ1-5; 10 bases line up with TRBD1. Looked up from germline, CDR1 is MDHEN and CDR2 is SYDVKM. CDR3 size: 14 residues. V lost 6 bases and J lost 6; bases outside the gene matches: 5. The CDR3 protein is CASRDRGRSQPQHF. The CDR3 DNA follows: TGTGCCAGCAGAGACAGGGGGCGCAGTCAGCCCCAGCATTTT.

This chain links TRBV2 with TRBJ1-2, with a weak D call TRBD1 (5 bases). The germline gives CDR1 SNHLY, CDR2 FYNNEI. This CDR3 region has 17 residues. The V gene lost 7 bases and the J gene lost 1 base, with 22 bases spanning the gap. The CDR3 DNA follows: TGTGCCAGCACCTGGGGGGGAGTTGGAGGGGATAACTATGGCTACACCTTC. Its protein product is CASTWGGVGGDNYGYTF. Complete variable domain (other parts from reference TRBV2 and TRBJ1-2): EPEVTQTPSHQVTQMGQEVILRCVPISNHLYFYWYRQILGQKVEFLVSFYNNEISEKSEIFDDQFSVERPDGSNFTLKIRSTKLEDSAMYFCASTWGGVGGDNYGYTFGSGTRLTVV.

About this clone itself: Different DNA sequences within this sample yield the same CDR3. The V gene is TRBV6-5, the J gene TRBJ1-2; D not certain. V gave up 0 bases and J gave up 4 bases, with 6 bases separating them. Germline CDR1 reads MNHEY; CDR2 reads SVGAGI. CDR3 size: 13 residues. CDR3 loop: CASSYSSLYGYTF. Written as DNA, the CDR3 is TGTGCCAGCAGTTACTCGAGTCTCTATGGCTACACCTTC.

CDR3 DNA sequence: TGTGCCAGCAGTGAAGCGAGGGAGAGGGCTTTCTTT. Translating it yields CASSEARERAFF. This sequence joins TRBV6-1 and TRBJ1-1; no firm D call. The CDR3 length is 12 residues. Looked up from germline, CDR1 is MNHNS and CDR2 is SASEGT. V was clipped by 0 bases and J by 11 bases, with 10 bases between them.

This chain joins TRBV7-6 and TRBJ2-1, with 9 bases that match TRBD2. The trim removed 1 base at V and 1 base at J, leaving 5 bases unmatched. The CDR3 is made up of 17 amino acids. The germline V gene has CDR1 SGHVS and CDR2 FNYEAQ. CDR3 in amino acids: CASSLVRAGGSYNEQFF. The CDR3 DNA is TGTGCCAGCAGCTTAGTGCGGGCGGGAGGGTCCTACAATGAGCAGTTCTTC.

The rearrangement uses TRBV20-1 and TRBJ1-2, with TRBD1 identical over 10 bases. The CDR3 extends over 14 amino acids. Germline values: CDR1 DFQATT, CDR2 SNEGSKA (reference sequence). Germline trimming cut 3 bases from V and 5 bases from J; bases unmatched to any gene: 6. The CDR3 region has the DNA TGCAGTGCTAGTAGGGACAGGGGCCCTTATGGCTACACCTTC. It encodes CSASRDRGPYGYTF.

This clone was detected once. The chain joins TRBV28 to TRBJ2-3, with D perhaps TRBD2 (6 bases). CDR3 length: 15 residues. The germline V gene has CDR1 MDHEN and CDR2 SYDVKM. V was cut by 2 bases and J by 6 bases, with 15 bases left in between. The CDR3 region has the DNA TGTGCCAGCAGTTTAGGGGGGACCCAATGGGATACGCAGTATTTT. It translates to CASSLGGTQWDTQYF.

DNA of the CDR3: TGTGCCAGCAGCCAAACAGGGGGCGACCCCTACGAGCAGTACTTC. Amino acid sequence: CASSQTGGDPYEQYF. The chain employs TRBV3-1 (or the pseudogene TRBV3-2) and TRBJ2-7, with 9 bases identical to TRBD1. Germline CDR1 is LGHDT and CDR2 is YNNKEL (reference sequence). The CDR3 totals 15 residues. V gave up 2 bases and J gave up 2 bases; unmatched junction bases: 4.

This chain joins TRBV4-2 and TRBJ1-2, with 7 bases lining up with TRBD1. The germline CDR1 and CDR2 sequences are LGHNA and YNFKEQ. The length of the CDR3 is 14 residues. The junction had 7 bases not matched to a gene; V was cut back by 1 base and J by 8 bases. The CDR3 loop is CASSQGQGMRGYTF. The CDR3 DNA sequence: TGTGCCAGCAGCCAAGGACAGGGAATGAGAGGCTACACCTTC.